The clone carrying this T cell receptor (beta chain) was detected a few times. Its target is not known. This sample stems from a study of T cells after posttransplantation cyclophosphamide. TCRdb's copy holds only in-frame clones and misses some; the assay was immunoSEQ multiplex PCR. This table holds about 12,000 clones, around 2% found once. Study-level results: After PTCy, TRB diversity resembled that of CNI/methotrexate controls. TRB overlap between skin or GI tissue T cells and blood was limited.

This CDR3 comprises 13 residues. The germline V gene has CDR1 SQVTM and CDR2 ANQGSEA. V shed 7 bases and J 5 bases; nucleotides not matched to a gene: 10. A marrow graft followed busulfan-fludarabine conditioning, with cyclophosphamide on days +3 and +4. The source material was PBMCs, sampled after allogeneic stem cell transplant with posttransplant cyclophosphamide. This TCR was recovered from a male patient in his thirties who received an allogeneic stem cell transplant from a related donor, was CMV-positive, and had no GVHD. These T cells may partly come from the graft donor. The chain recombines TRBV29-1 with TRBJ2-5; 7 positions agree with TRBD1. As DNA, the CDR3 is TGCAGCGGAGCGGCAGGGGGTGGGGAGACCCAGTACTTC. It encodes CSGAAGGGETQYF.